This T cell receptor (beta chain) was recovered during a study of T cell repertoires in cytomegalovirus infection. Findings of the study overall: It was HLA-C-restricted CMV-specific TCR beta clonotypes that dominated the response ex vivo.

Using its own MiXCR run on the reads, TCRdb lists one record per CDR3 protein. The data show 80,000 to 90,000 distinct CDR3 sequences, with approximately 45% seen just once and over 90% held by the top ten. V was trimmed by 3 bases and J by 4 bases, leaving 12 bases between them. This CDR3 has 14 residues. The germline V gene has CDR1 SGHTA and CDR2 FQGNSA. A remark on this clonotype: Its antigen is not known.

The receptor comes from a human donor in good health (CMV status not recorded). Some clones in this sample may be carry-over from other donors' samples. The specimen comprised CD8+ T cells from cultured PBMCs, sampled from culture after CMV antigen stimulation. The genes are TRBV7-2 and TRBJ2-5, with D possibly matching TRBD2 (6 bases). The CDR3 protein is CASSFRLGGETQYF. In DNA, the CDR3 is TGTGCCAGCAGCTTTCGACTAGGAGGAGAGACCCAGTACTTC.